This T cell receptor (beta chain) is drawn from a study of shared clonotypes between healthy human individuals. Positive CCR7 selection of CD45RO-negative cells yielded the naive CD8 cells, and terminally differentiated effector memory CD45RA+ cells were excluded. Libraries were prepared by immunoSEQ multiplex PCR; TCRdb keeps only in-frame clonotypes and omits some of them. This table holds millions of clones, about 92% found once. Between the trimmed V and J ends, which lost 7 bases and 3 bases, there was a span of 18 bases. Germline lookup yields CDR1 MNHEY and CDR2 SVGAGI. The CDR3 is 15 residues long.

The source of this sequence is a man aged 18 to 29 in good health. Some clones in this sample may be carry-over from other donors' samples. The chain uses TRBV6-5 and TRBJ1-2; TRBD1 might be the D (6 bases). Sequenced material: naive CD8+ T cells from PBMCs. The DNA of the CDR3 is TGTGCCAGCAAGCAGAAGGGGGAGAGGGACTATGGCTACACCTTC. Amino acids: CASKQKGERDYGYTF.